These T cell receptor beta chains were read from a single sample in a study of blood T cell repertoires in COVID-19. Profiled with immunoSEQ multiplex PCR; TCRdb holds only in-frame clones, not every one. In the table there are approximately 210,000 clones, 85% to 90% of which are singletons. Sequencing used PBMCs or T cells enriched from blood (not recorded which). All receptors derive from a woman between 45 and 65 years old with acute COVID-19. Both conserved end residues are part of each CDR3.

CDR3 protein	V gene	J gene
CAWGVAGYGDTQYF	TRBV30	TRBJ2-3
CASSQSGGRPLHF	TRBV3-1/TRBV3-2	TRBJ1-6
CASSPPNARSEKLFF	TRBV18	TRBJ1-4
CASSLSSGRAFDEQFF	TRBV27	TRBJ2-1
CASSSEGDTQYF	TRBV27	TRBJ2-3
CASSPSDRPNTEAFF	TRBV18	TRBJ1-1
CASSPPYEQYF	TRBV18	TRBJ2-7
CASSPDMYNEKLFF	TRBV2	TRBJ1-4
CATSTQRGLAGNEQYF	TRBV15	TRBJ2-7
CASSGPGGSNQPQHF	TRBV7-9	TRBJ1-5